This T cell receptor beta chain is from a study of blood T cell repertoires in COVID-19. The wider study: Acute and convalescent COVID-19 samples came from the United States, Italy and Spain. Sources were T cells, B-cell-depleted T cells, or PBMCs; the material itself was cDNA or gDNA.

This clone was detected a few times. Germline-derived CDR1 and CDR2 are SGHNT and YYREEE (reference sequence). CDR3 length: 15 amino acids. V trimming: 4 bases; J trimming: 4 bases; junction bases outside the gene matches: 6. Source study methods: Amplifying reference gene primers gave estimates of nucleated cell counts. Sequencing was performed with immunoSEQ multiplex PCR; in TCRdb, only in-frame clones are kept and a portion is missing. V and J calls and clone size come straight from that table; D and trimming were deduced from the DNA. The table has about 210,000 clones, 75% to 90% seen once. The chain recombines TRBV5-4 with TRBJ2-1, with 9 bases matching TRBD2. The TCR comes from a man aged 55 to 70 with acute or convalescent COVID-19. Input material: peripheral blood. The CDR3 loop is CASSAGLAGYNEQFF. CDR3 nucleotides: TGTGCCAGCAGCGCGGGACTAGCAGGTTACAATGAGCAGTTCTTC.